This T cell receptor (beta chain) stems from a study of T cell repertoires in cytomegalovirus infection (dated by TCRdb to the late 2010s). About the investigation overall: Because public TCR beta signatures pointed to carriage of CMV infection together with the matching HLA type, the HLA type of each donor mattered for the analysis. The full study reports these points: The ex vivo response was dominated by HLA-C-restricted CMV-specific TCR beta clonotypes, and the single most frequent clonotype in two of eight donors was supplied by these HLA-C-restricted clonotypes. Cumulative frequency of public TCR beta family members discriminated carriers of CMV infection plus the relevant HLA type in this cohort and an independent approximately 400-donor cohort.

Sequencer: Illumina HiSeq 1500. TCRdb reprocessed the public reads (quality trimming at Q25 with fastp, clone calling with MiXCR) and kept in-frame beta chains. Entries that share a CDR3 protein sequence are merged under the most common genes and DNA. The sample yields about 180,000 distinct CDR3 sequences; about 15% were counted once. The top ten clones comprise almost 25% of the sample. For this clonotype: The specificity of this receptor is unknown. No much larger clone is present one base from it, and per-base qualities are unavailable.

CDR3 length: 17 amino acids, cysteine to phenylalanine. Only the CDR3 DNA is retained, 51 bases long and in frame from the first base. V is reduced by 0 bases and J by 1 base, leaving a spacing of 13 bases between them. CDR1 and CDR2, per the germline V gene, are SGHDT and YYEEEE. The V and J genes are TRBV5-6 and TRBJ2-2; the D gene remains uncertain. Material for sequencing was CD8+ T cells from PBMCs. This TCR was recovered from a human donor in good health (CMV status not recorded). Some clones in this sample may be carry-over from other donors' samples. The sequenced DNA is TGTGCCAGCAGCTTGGCCCTCAGAAGAGGGAACACCGGGGAGCTGTTTTTT. Its coded protein is CASSLALRRGNTGELFF.